One TCR beta chain is described in this entry. Its antigen is unknown. These data come from a study of vaccination effects on CD4 cells after COVID-19. On the study more broadly: Two convalescent donors provided samples 16 days and one week before vaccination.

This CDR3 has 15 residues. The germline V and J ends were trimmed by 8 bases and 8 bases, with 21 bases remaining between them. CDR1 and CDR2 (germline): MNHEY, SMNVEV (reference sequence). Overall study results and limits: The study, lacking early post-infection timepoints, had few convalescent patients. Whether induced by infection or by vaccine, clones showed marked clonal contraction late after vaccination.

Sequenced by immunoSEQ multiplex PCR; TCRdb stores in-frame clones only, minus some. The sample has tens of thousands of clones, under 80% seen once. Antigen-specific CD4+ T cells were first expanded with viral peptide pools by the ViraFEST assay and only then sequenced. Subsequent to a culture period of less than twelve days, CD4+ T cells were isolated. The infection with SARS-CoV-2 (confirmed by PCR) occurred in this person between March and December 2020. The negative control condition used HIV-1 Nef peptides. Sequenced material: CD4+ T cells from PBMCs cultured with HIV peptides, taken before COVID-19 vaccination. This sample's subset: HIV-1 Nef peptide pool negative control/reference culture. The V and J genes are TRBV27 and TRBJ1-4; a weak D match, TRBD1 (6 bases). The TCR sequence derives from a human donor who had a prior SARS-CoV-2 infection. For the CDR3, the DNA is TGTGCCAGCGGCACCGCGGGGGGCCTAAGAGAAAAACTGTTTTTT. This codes for CASGTAGGLREKLFF. Full variable domain (rest looked up from reference TRBV27 and TRBJ1-4): EAQVTQNPRYLITVTGKKLTVTCSQNMNHEYMSWYRQDPGLGLRQIYYSMNVEVTDKGDVPEGYKVSRKEKRNFPLILESPSPNQTSLYFCASGTAGGLREKLFFGSGTQLSVL.